What follows are 27 T cell receptor beta chains derived from one specimen sequenced in a study of cytomegalovirus exposure and HLA in healthy donors (dated 2017 in TCRdb). The library was made by the immunoSEQ multiplex PCR assay. In TCRdb, the immuneACCESS table is reduced to in-frame sequences with V and J assigned. These tables do not hold every clone; where another copy was compared, an unresolved V gene accounts for under half, and the others remain unexplained. The sample table records some 150,000 clones; 85% to 90% of these occur just once. Clones ranked in the top ten supply roughly 1.5% of the sample. The sample comprised PBMCs. These receptors all stem from a woman aged 30 to 39 in good health and CMV-seronegative.

The chain combines TRBV7-9 with TRBJ2-1; 16 bases map to TRBD2. The CDR3 sequence is 17 residues long. The J segment lost 11 bases and the V segment lost 0 bases, leaving 7 bases of the junction unmatched. Germline V lookup: CDR1 SEHNR, CDR2 FQNEAQ (reference sequence). The CDR3 nucleotides are TGTGCCAGCAGCTTAGCGATAGGGACTAGCGGGGGGGCCAAGCAGTTCTTC. It encodes CASSLAIGTSGGAKQFF.

This clone was recorded a few times. The chain links TRBV6-5 to TRBJ2-7; 10 bases fit TRBD1. Germline loops: CDR1 MNHEY, CDR2 SVGAGI. The CDR3 covers 14 residues. With 7 bases clipped from V and 3 bases from J, the junction kept 6 bases outside the gene matches. The CDR3 nucleotides are TGTGCCAGCACTGCCGGGACAGGGGTCTACGAGCAGTACTTC. Its protein product is CASTAGTGVYEQYF.

The J gene is TRBJ2-5, the V gene TRBV5-1; 9 bases match TRBD2. The CDR3 consists of 15 residues. Unmatched junction bases numbered 5, after V lost 1 base and J lost 4 bases. Germline V lookup: CDR1 SGHRS, CDR2 YFSETQ. The CDR3 bases are TGCGCCAGCAGCTTGTCCCTAGCGGGGCCAGAGACCCAGTACTTC. Protein sequence: CASSLSLAGPETQYF.

The chain uses TRBV6-5 and TRBJ2-7; TRBD1 aligns across 8 bases. The germline V gene encodes CDR1 MNHEY and CDR2 SVGAGI. The V segment lost 6 bases and the J segment 3 bases; nucleotides outside the gene matches: 10. The CDR3 extends over 15 amino acids. This CDR3 is CASRFTRDRGYEQYF. The CDR3 DNA reads as TGTGCCAGCAGATTTACTAGAGACAGGGGCTACGAGCAGTACTTC.

This rearrangement joins TRBV4-1 to TRBJ2-7; a weak D match, TRBD1 (6 bases). Germline V gene data show CDR1 as MGHRA and CDR2 as YSYEKL. The CDR3 contains 16 residues. Trimming stripped 6 bases from V and 3 bases from J, with 21 bases between. CDR3 amino acids: CASSWGRGPGDYEQYF. The CDR3 region has the DNA TGCGCCAGCAGTTGGGGGCGAGGCCCGGGTGACTACGAGCAGTACTTC.

The V and J genes are TRBV13 and TRBJ1-1; 7 positions agree with TRBD1. Looked up from germline, CDR1 is PRHDT and CDR2 is FYEKMQ (reference sequence). The CDR3 length is 17 residues. J lost 6 bases, V lost 5 bases, and 18 bases had no gene match. The CDR3 is CASSLYSTGAMGAEAFF. CDR3 DNA sequence: TGTGCCAGCAGCCTTTACTCTACAGGGGCCATGGGAGCTGAAGCTTTCTTT.

This chain joins TRBV5-1 and TRBJ1-2; 7 nucleotides align to TRBD1. After removal of 4 bases from V and 2 bases from J, the junction contained 2 bases not matched to a gene. Germline V gives CDR1 SGHRS, CDR2 YFSETQ. The CDR3 runs to 13 residues. CDR3 protein: CASSPGQNYGYTF. The CDR3 coding sequence is TGCGCCAGCAGCCCGGGACAGAACTATGGCTACACCTTC. Together with reference TRBV5-1 and TRBJ1-2, the CDR3 gives the full variable domain: KAGVTQTPRYLIKTRGQQVTLSCSPISGHRSVSWYQQTPGQGLQFLFEYFSETQRNKGNFPGRFSGRQFSNSRSEMNVSTLELGDSALYLCASSPGQNYGYTFGSGTRLTVV.

V usage is TRBV27 and J usage is TRBJ2-7, with D possibly being TRBD1 (6 bases). V lost 4 bases and J 6 bases, leaving 22 bases between the germline ends. CDR1 and CDR2 (germline): MNHEY, SMNVEV (reference sequence). This CDR3 has 16 amino acids. The CDR3 sequence is CASSYLGQLGMGEQYF. Here the CDR3 DNA reads TGTGCCAGCAGTTACCTCGGACAGTTAGGCATGGGCGAGCAGTACTTC.

This chain connects TRBV6-1 to TRBJ2-3, with 9 bases that match TRBD2. The CDR3 covers 17 residues. CDR1 MNHNS and CDR2 SASEGT come from the germline V gene. Trimming removed 2 bases from V and 5 bases from J; junction bases left unmatched: 11. As DNA, the CDR3 is TGTGCCAGCAGTGAATACCGCTCGCGGGGGGGGCGAGATACGCAGTATTTT. Encoded protein: CASSEYRSRGGRDTQYF.

V usage is TRBV5-4 and J usage is TRBJ1-1; D possibly corresponds to TRBD1 (6 bases). The CDR3 spans 14 residues. Trimming took 6 bases from V and 1 from J, leaving 13 bases between them. Germline CDR1 SGHNT, CDR2 YYREEE (reference sequence). CDR3 residues: CASTELGGNTEAFF. The CDR3 bases are TGTGCCAGCACCGAATTAGGGGGGAACACTGAAGCTTTCTTT.

J is TRBJ2-7 and V is TRBV29-1; 11 nucleotides line up with TRBD1. The CDR3 runs to 13 residues. Trimming cost V 5 bases and J 6 bases; bases outside gene matches: 6. Germline CDR1 SQVTM, CDR2 ANQGSEA. The DNA of the CDR3 is TGCAGCGTTAGGACAGGGGGCTCTGGCGAGCAGTACTTC. Its protein is CSVRTGGSGEQYF.

The gene calls are TRBV18 and TRBJ2-3; D gene unclear. Germline V lookup: CDR1 KGHSH, CDR2 LQKENI. V lost 1 base to trimming and J lost 5 bases, with 7 bases between them. This CDR3 is built from 13 residues. The DNA of the CDR3 is TGTGCCAGCTCACCACAGTCTAGAGATACGCAGTATTTT. It is translated as CASSPQSRDTQYF.

The chain joins TRBV30 to TRBJ2-3; tentative D call: TRBD1 (6 bases). From germline, CDR1 is GTSNPN and CDR2 SVGIG (reference sequence). V shed 1 base and J shed 2 bases, with 7 bases lying between them. This CDR3 is built from 13 residues. The CDR3 is CAWSGQVTDTQYF. DNA of the CDR3: TGTGCCTGGAGTGGACAGGTCACAGATACGCAGTATTTT.

The chain employs TRBV6-5 and TRBJ1-1, with D unclear. V was trimmed by 4 bases and J by 8 bases, leaving 8 bases between them. CDR1 and CDR2 (germline): MNHEY, SVGAGI. The CDR3 runs to 11 residues. CDR3 in amino acids: CASSFGVEAFF. Written as DNA, the CDR3 is TGTGCCAGCAGTTTCGGGGTGGAAGCTTTCTTT.

In this sample, this clone turned up a few times. This chain uses TRBV10-3 with TRBJ1-4, with D unresolved. Germline CDR1 ENHRY, CDR2 SYGVKD. The V end was cut by 3 bases, the J end by 8 bases, with 10 bases between. This CDR3 region has 13 residues. The CDR3 loop is CAISDLEGEKLFF. DNA for the CDR3: TGTGCCATCAGTGATCTCGAGGGAGAAAAACTGTTTTTT.

This chain links TRBV7-9 with TRBJ1-1; D perhaps matches TRBD1 (5 bases). The germline gives CDR1 SEHNR, CDR2 FQNEAQ (reference sequence). The CDR3 has 13 residues. V lost 1 base to trimming and J lost 8 bases, with 11 bases between them. The CDR3 spells CASSLVAGPEAFF. The CDR3 DNA reads as TGTGCCAGCAGCTTAGTTGCGGGGCCCGAAGCTTTCTTT.

The chain joins TRBV11-2 to TRBJ1-1; D uncertain. Trimming pared 1 base from V and 5 bases from J, leaving 8 bases between. This CDR3 is built from 13 residues. CDR1 is SGHAT and CDR2 is FQNNGV in the germline V gene. The CDR3: CASSLGAQTEAFF. DNA for the CDR3: TGTGCCAGCAGCTTAGGGGCTCAAACTGAAGCTTTCTTT.

The rearrangement uses TRBV19 and TRBJ1-1; no definite D call. CDR1 LNHDA and CDR2 SQIVND come from the germline V gene (reference sequence). This CDR3 comprises 13 residues. V lost 6 bases and J 1 base, leaving 9 bases between the germline ends. CDR3 residues: CASRAVKNTEAFF. CDR3 DNA sequence: TGTGCCAGTAGGGCCGTCAAGAACACTGAAGCTTTCTTT.

The chain has TRBV25-1 and TRBJ2-1; a weak D match, TRBD1 (6 bases). From germline, CDR1 is MGHDK and CDR2 SYGVNS. V was pared by 7 bases and J by 6 bases, with 19 bases between. The CDR3 loop spans 15 amino acids. The CDR3 DNA is TGTGCCAGCAAGGGGGACAACACGTTCCGCAATGAGCAGTTCTTC. Translation: CASKGDNTFRNEQFF.

The V call is TRBV2, the J call TRBJ1-6; a possible D gene is TRBD1 (5 bases). The germline CDR1 and CDR2 sequences are SNHLY and FYNNEI. Trimming shortened V by 7 bases and J by 8 bases, and 18 bases separated the two germline ends. This CDR3 has 15 residues. Here the CDR3 reads CASILEAGRDSPLHF. CDR3 DNA sequence: TGTGCCAGCATTTTAGAGGCAGGGAGGGATTCACCCCTCCACTTT.

The chain links TRBV19 to TRBJ2-7; 11 bases line up with TRBD2. Germline CDR1 and CDR2: LNHDA and SQIVND (reference sequence). The CDR3 spans 12 residues. V was pared by 7 bases and J by 8 bases, with 4 bases of the junction left unmatched. CDR3 nucleotide sequence: TGTGCCAGTAAGACTAGCGGGGAGAAGCAGTACTTC. Translating it yields CASKTSGEKQYF.

This chain joins TRBV6-6 and TRBJ1-5; D is undetermined. Between the trimmed V and J ends, which lost 2 bases and 5 bases, there was a span of 10 bases. The CDR3 totals 14 residues. Germline V gene lookup returns CDR1 MNHNY and CDR2 SVGAGI (reference sequence). The CDR3 region has the DNA TGTGCCAGCAGTTACGGTACATCTGATCAGCCCCAGCATTTT. Its protein is CASSYGTSDQPQHF.

The chain's CDR3 is CASSLERGPGYTF. The CDR3 DNA reads as TGTGCCAGCAGCTTAGAGAGGGGGCCTGGCTACACCTTC. The genes are TRBV2 and TRBJ1-2, with 7 bases that match TRBD1. The length of the CDR3 is 13 residues. Germline-derived CDR1 and CDR2 are SNHLY and FYNNEI. The V and J ends lost 6 bases and 7 bases, in that order; junction bases with no gene match: 8.

The chain employs TRBV29-1 and TRBJ1-2, with D perhaps matching TRBD1 (6 bases). V dropped 3 bases and J dropped 6 bases, with 17 bases sitting between them. This CDR3 has 14 residues. Germline CDR1 reads SQVTM; CDR2 reads ANQGSEA. The CDR3 bases are TGCAGCGTTGAGGGGGGGGCGGGGGAGCATGGCTACACCTTC. Translating gives CSVEGGAGEHGYTF.

This clone was detected only once. The chain recombines TRBV18 with TRBJ1-2, with a weak D call TRBD1 (5 bases). The length of the CDR3 is 14 residues. Looked up from germline, CDR1 is KGHSH and CDR2 is LQKENI. V lost 1 base, J lost 3 bases, and 9 bases lay in between. The CDR3 spells CASSPLRGHYGYTF. The CDR3 DNA sequence: TGTGCCAGCTCACCACTTAGGGGCCACTATGGCTACACCTTC. Full variable domain (missing parts from reference TRBV18 and TRBJ1-2): NAGVMQNPRHLVRRRGQEARLRCSPMKGHSHVYWYRQLPEEGLKFMVYLQKENIIDESGMPKERFSAEFPKEGPSILRIQQVVRGDSAAYFCASSPLRGHYGYTFGSGTRLTVV.

This rearrangement joins TRBV6-5 to TRBJ1-2; 12 nucleotides align to TRBD1. The CDR3 loop spans 15 amino acids. Germline trimming cut 5 bases from V and 7 bases from J; bases unmatched to any gene: 8. Per the germline V gene, CDR1 is MNHEY and CDR2 is SVGAGI. The CDR3 DNA reads as TGTGCCAGCAGTCCGCCGGGACAGGGGGCAGTTGGCTACACCTTC. Amino acids: CASSPPGQGAVGYTF.

The J gene is TRBJ1-5, the V gene TRBV6-1; D possibly corresponds to TRBD1 (5 bases). CDR3 length: 14 amino acids. V lost 3 bases, J lost 7 bases, and 13 bases lay in between. From germline, CDR1 is MNHNS and CDR2 SASEGT. CDR3 residues: CASSEGGEEQPQHF. The CDR3, as DNA: TGTGCCAGCAGTGAGGGGGGGGAGGAACAGCCCCAGCATTTT.